Listed below are T cell receptor beta chains from one sample, sequenced in a study of cytomegalovirus exposure and HLA in healthy donors. Here immunoSEQ multiplex PCR was the method, and the copy in TCRdb shows in-frame clones only, minus some. The data contain 150,000 to 200,000 clones, roughly four fifths of them seen just once; the ten biggest clones take up around 1.5%. What was sequenced was PBMCs. The receptors stem from a man aged 18 to 29 in good health and CMV-seronegative. CDR3s include the opening cysteine and the closing phenylalanine or tryptophan. D genes are given only for firm matches. Expanded clones get a size class; other rows say once, few or many, or leave the size out.

V gene: TRBV15; clone size: .; D gene: TRBD1; J gene: TRBJ1-5; CDR3 DNA: TGTGCCACCAGCAGAGACAGGGGGCCTCAGCCCCAGCATTTT; CDR3 protein: CATSRDRGPQPQHF
V gene: TRBV19; clone size: .; D gene: TRBD1; J gene: TRBJ1-3; CDR3 DNA: TGTGCCAGTACTGTATCCTCGACAGGGGGCTCTGGAAACACCATATATTTT; CDR3 protein: CASTVSSTGGSGNTIYF
V gene: TRBV5-6; clone size: once; D gene: TRBD1; J gene: TRBJ2-1; CDR3 DNA: TGTGCCAGCAGCTTAACAGGGGGATCAGACAATGAGCAGTTCTTC; CDR3 protein: CASSLTGGSDNEQFF
V gene: TRBV4-1; clone size: .; D gene: .; J gene: TRBJ1-2; CDR3 DNA: TGCGCCAGCAGCCAAGATCCTAGGCCTAACTATGGCTACACCTTC; CDR3 protein: CASSQDPRPNYGYTF
V gene: TRBV6-5; clone size: .; D gene: .; J gene: TRBJ2-7; CDR3 DNA: TGTGCCAGCACCCCGAAGGGCAGGGACTACGAGCAGTACTTC; CDR3 protein: CASTPKGRDYEQYF
V gene: TRBV5-4; clone size: .; D gene: TRBD1; J gene: TRBJ2-7; CDR3 DNA: TGTGCCAGCAGCTCACCGGGACAGGGCTACGAGCAGTACTTC; CDR3 protein: CASSSPGQGYEQYF
V gene: TRBV7-9; clone size: few; D gene: TRBD2; J gene: TRBJ2-1; CDR3 DNA: TGTGCCAGCAGTATAGCGGGAACTTACAATGAGCAGTTCTTC; CDR3 protein: CASSIAGTYNEQFF
V gene: TRBV25-1; clone size: few; D gene: .; J gene: TRBJ1-2; CDR3 DNA: TGTGCCAGCAGTGAGTCAGGGGCCTATGGCTACACCTTC; CDR3 protein: CASSESGAYGYTF
V gene: TRBV6-1; clone size: .; D gene: TRBD1; J gene: TRBJ1-2; CDR3 DNA: TGTGCCAGCAATCAACGCAGGGGGCCCCGAGATGGCTACACCTTC; CDR3 protein: CASNQRRGPRDGYTF
V gene: TRBV5-8; clone size: .; D gene: .; J gene: TRBJ2-1; CDR3 DNA: TGTGCCAGCAGTATTGGACGCCCCAGGGGTGAGCAGTTCTTC; CDR3 protein: CASSIGRPRGEQFF
V gene: TRBV9; clone size: .; D gene: .; J gene: TRBJ1-1; CDR3 DNA: TGTGCCAGCAGCGTAGATCTGGGAGACATTGAAGCTTTCTTT; CDR3 protein: CASSVDLGDIEAFF
V gene: TRBV6-5; clone size: .; D gene: TRBD2; J gene: TRBJ2-7; CDR3 DNA: TGTGCCAGCAGTTGGCGGGGGGGCGTCTACGAGCAGTACTTC; CDR3 protein: CASSWRGGVYEQYF
V gene: TRBV5-6; clone size: .; D gene: .; J gene: TRBJ1-2; CDR3 DNA: TGTGCCAGCAGCTTGGCCAGGGATAGGTATGGCTACACCTTC; CDR3 protein: CASSLARDRYGYTF
V gene: TRBV19; clone size: .; D gene: .; J gene: TRBJ1-4; CDR3 DNA: TGTGCCAGTAGTATAGCAACGGGTACTAATGAAAAACTGTTTTTT; CDR3 protein: CASSIATGTNEKLFF
V gene: TRBV28; clone size: .; D gene: .; J gene: TRBJ2-7; CDR3 DNA: TGTGCCAGCAGCCGTCCCGGGGGCTACGAGCAGTACTTC; CDR3 protein: CASSRPGGYEQYF
V gene: TRBV29-1; clone size: .; D gene: TRBD1; J gene: TRBJ1-2; CDR3 DNA: TGCAGCGTTGAAGCCAGCCTCCGGGACAGGAACCAGATCCCGGGCTACACCTTC; CDR3 protein: CSVEASLRDRNQIPGYTF
V gene: TRBV30; clone size: .; D gene: .; J gene: TRBJ2-3; CDR3 DNA: TGTGCCTGGGAGCTTGACTATACGCAGTATTTT; CDR3 protein: CAWELDYTQYF
V gene: TRBV9; clone size: .; D gene: .; J gene: TRBJ2-3; CDR3 DNA: TGTGCCAGCAGCGTAGGTCCTAGCACAGATACGCAGTATTTT; CDR3 protein: CASSVGPSTDTQYF
V gene: TRBV4-1; clone size: .; D gene: TRBD2; J gene: TRBJ2-2; CDR3 DNA: TGCGCCAGCAGACTCACTAGCGAAAACACCGGGGAGCTGTTTTTT; CDR3 protein: CASRLTSENTGELFF
V gene: TRBV9; clone size: .; D gene: TRBD1; J gene: TRBJ1-6; CDR3 DNA: TGTGCCAGCAGCGTAGGACAGGGGGGTTCACCCCTCCACTTT; CDR3 protein: CASSVGQGGSPLHF
V gene: TRBV28; clone size: .; D gene: .; J gene: TRBJ1-5; CDR3 DNA: TGTGCCAGCAGCCTAGCTGAGGGCCGGAGCAATCAGCCCCAGCATTTT; CDR3 protein: CASSLAEGRSNQPQHF
V gene: TRBV5-1; clone size: few; D gene: TRBD1; J gene: TRBJ2-4; CDR3 DNA: TGCGCCAGCAGCTTGGGGACAGGGGACATTCAGTACTTC; CDR3 protein: CASSLGTGDIQYF
V gene: TRBV6-5; clone size: .; D gene: .; J gene: TRBJ2-2; CDR3 DNA: TGTGCCAGCAGCCCCGACTGGAACACCGGGGAGCTGTTTTTT; CDR3 protein: CASSPDWNTGELFF
V gene: TRBV5-3; clone size: .; D gene: .; J gene: TRBJ1-5; CDR3 DNA: TGTGCCAGAAGCTTGGGTGGAGGCCATCAGCCCCAGCATTTT; CDR3 protein: CARSLGGGHQPQHF
V gene: TRBV6-6; clone size: .; D gene: .; J gene: TRBJ1-1; CDR3 DNA: TGTGCCAGCAGTTACCCGCGGCAGGGGAGTGAAGCTTTCTTT; CDR3 protein: CASSYPRQGSEAFF
V gene: TRBV6-5; clone size: .; D gene: .; J gene: TRBJ1-4; CDR3 DNA: TGTGCCAGCAGTTACTCGGGCAACCCAACTAATGAAAAACTGTTTTTT; CDR3 protein: CASSYSGNPTNEKLFF
V gene: TRBV2; clone size: .; D gene: .; J gene: TRBJ1-1; CDR3 DNA: TGTGCCAGCCCCTCTAACCGGGAGACGAACACTGAAGCTTTCTTT; CDR3 protein: CASPSNRETNTEAFF
V gene: TRBV5-1; clone size: .; D gene: TRBD1; J gene: TRBJ2-7; CDR3 DNA: TGCGCCAGTACCGTATGGGGACAGGGTACCGACGAGCAGTACTTC; CDR3 protein: CASTVWGQGTDEQYF
V gene: TRBV18; clone size: .; D gene: TRBD1; J gene: TRBJ1-1; CDR3 DNA: TGTGCCAGCTCACCACCGACAGGGACACTGGGGAACACTGAAGCTTTCTTT; CDR3 protein: CASSPPTGTLGNTEAFF
V gene: TRBV19; clone size: .; D gene: TRBD1; J gene: TRBJ1-1; CDR3 DNA: TGTGCCAGTAGTATAGGGACAGGGGTGGCGGCTTTCTTT; CDR3 protein: CASSIGTGVAAFF
V gene: TRBV9; clone size: .; D gene: .; J gene: TRBJ1-3; CDR3 DNA: TGTGCCAGCAGCGTAACCGAGAGAAGTGGAAACACCATATATTTT; CDR3 protein: CASSVTERSGNTIYF
V gene: TRBV6-5; clone size: .; D gene: TRBD2; J gene: TRBJ2-3; CDR3 DNA: TGTGCCAGCAGTTACTCGGGCGGGGGGATAGATACGCAGTATTTT; CDR3 protein: CASSYSGGGIDTQYF
V gene: TRBV5-4; clone size: .; D gene: TRBD2; J gene: TRBJ2-7; CDR3 DNA: TGTGCCAGCAGCTTTGGTTCGTTAGCGGGGGCCTACGAGCAGTACTTC; CDR3 protein: CASSFGSLAGAYEQYF
V gene: TRBV21-1; clone size: .; D gene: .; J gene: TRBJ2-4; CDR3 DNA: TGTGCCAGCAGCAAAGGACAGGGTATAAACATTCAGTACTTC; CDR3 protein: CASSKGQGINIQYF
V gene: TRBV27; clone size: .; D gene: TRBD1; J gene: TRBJ1-1; CDR3 DNA: TGTGCCAGCAGTGGTACAAGGACAGGGGGTTCTACTGAAGCTTTCTTT; CDR3 protein: CASSGTRTGGSTEAFF
V gene: TRBV6-5; clone size: .; D gene: TRBD2; J gene: TRBJ2-4; CDR3 DNA: TGTGCCAGCAGTTACCCAGCGGGAGGTGGGTACTTC; CDR3 protein: CASSYPAGGGYF
V gene: TRBV18; clone size: .; D gene: .; J gene: TRBJ1-6; CDR3 DNA: TGTGCCAGCTCCTCGACCGAGGGACCCCTCCACTTT; CDR3 protein: CASSSTEGPLHF
V gene: TRBV4-1; clone size: .; D gene: TRBD1; J gene: TRBJ2-2; CDR3 DNA: TGCGCCAGCAGCCTCCCGGTAGGGGGCCCCGGGGAGCTGTTTTTT; CDR3 protein: CASSLPVGGPGELFF
V gene: TRBV14; clone size: .; D gene: .; J gene: TRBJ1-2; CDR3 DNA: TGTGCCAGCAGCCAAGATCCCAGGGTTGGGTACTATGGCTACACCTTC; CDR3 protein: CASSQDPRVGYYGYTF
V gene: TRBV6-4; clone size: .; D gene: TRBD2; J gene: TRBJ2-2; CDR3 DNA: TGTGCCAGCAGTGACTCGCCACTAGCGGGGGTCGGCGGGGAGCTGTTTTTT; CDR3 protein: CASSDSPLAGVGGELFF
V gene: TRBV18; clone size: .; D gene: TRBD1; J gene: TRBJ1-5; CDR3 DNA: TGTGCCAGCTCACCCGTCGACAGGGCAGGCAATCAGCCCCAGCATTTT; CDR3 protein: CASSPVDRAGNQPQHF
V gene: TRBV4-2; clone size: .; D gene: .; J gene: TRBJ1-1; CDR3 DNA: TGTGCCAGCAGCCAAGCGGGAGAGAACACTGAAGCTTTCTTT; CDR3 protein: CASSQAGENTEAFF
V gene: TRBV28; clone size: .; D gene: TRBD2; J gene: TRBJ2-1; CDR3 DNA: TGTGCCAGCAGCGTCCCCGGGACTAGGAGGGTTGAGCAGTTCTTC; CDR3 protein: CASSVPGTRRVEQFF
V gene: TRBV5-1; clone size: .; D gene: TRBD1; J gene: TRBJ2-3; CDR3 DNA: TGCGCCAGCAGCTTGGGGACAGGCGGGTTAGATACGCAGTATTTT; CDR3 protein: CASSLGTGGLDTQYF
V gene: TRBV9; clone size: .; D gene: TRBD2; J gene: TRBJ2-1; CDR3 DNA: TGTGCCAGCAACCTCCGGGGGGGGGCGCTCAATGAGCAGTTCTTC; CDR3 protein: CASNLRGGALNEQFF
V gene: TRBV5-1; clone size: .; D gene: .; J gene: TRBJ2-3; CDR3 DNA: TGCGCCAGCAGCACCGTGGGCGGGGGCACAGATACGCAGTATTTT; CDR3 protein: CASSTVGGGTDTQYF
V gene: TRBV27; clone size: .; D gene: .; J gene: TRBJ2-7; CDR3 DNA: TGTGCCAGCGGTTCCCTCATGGGGAGGCCCTACGAGCAGTACTTC; CDR3 protein: CASGSLMGRPYEQYF
V gene: TRBV28; clone size: .; D gene: TRBD1; J gene: TRBJ1-6; CDR3 DNA: TGTGCCAGCAGGGGTCCGGGACAGCCACCCCTCCACTTT; CDR3 protein: CASRGPGQPPLHF